A single TCR beta chain is shown here with its context. This sample is drawn from a study of blood T cell repertoires in COVID-19. At the level of the study: Acute and convalescent COVID-19 samples came from the United States, Italy and Spain. T cells, B-cell-depleted T cells, or PBMCs provided the cDNA or gDNA that served as material.

In the authors' workflow: The authors estimated nucleated cell counts from reference gene primer amplification. The data were produced by immunoSEQ multiplex PCR, yet TCRdb's version contains in-frame clones alone and is incomplete. V and J calls and clone size are those listed in that table; D and trimming were worked out from the DNA. The table lists about 210,000 clones, 83% of them singletons. V lost 0 bases to trimming and J lost 3 bases, with 6 bases between them. The CDR3 has 14 residues. Per germline, CDR1 SGHNT and CDR2 YENEEA. The clonotype comes from a woman in her thirties or forties with active or convalescent COVID-19. Sequencing used peripheral blood. The J gene is TRBJ1-3, the V gene TRBV11-3; D is undetermined. This chain's CDR3 is CASSLDRSGNTIYF. The CDR3 nucleotides are TGTGCCAGCAGCTTAGACCGGAGTGGAAACACCATATATTTT.